What follows is one T cell receptor (beta chain) and its context. This clonotype was picked up many times. Its antigen remains undetermined. Qualities for individual bases were not recorded, and no much larger clone is one base off. Every donor in the study was a healthy Caucasian. The twin cohort consisted of three pairs of female monozygotic twins, all aged about 18 to 30 years. RNA for TCR libraries was isolated from peripheral blood mononuclear cells. V is clipped by 0 bases and J by 2 bases, and the sequence between their germline boundaries is 7 bases long. CDR1 is given as MGHRA and CDR2 as YSYEKL, both from the germline V gene. The CDR3 goes from the cysteine to the phenylalanine over 14 residues. Only the CDR3 DNA is retained, 42 bases long and in frame from the first base. Library prep was done by 5' RACE. Instrument used: Illumina HiSeq 2000. Template switching added a universal primer binding site, and the final cDNA carried a unique molecular identifier that allowed TCR cDNA molecules to be counted accurately. Specific primers in the conserved constant-segment region were used to synthesize first-strand cDNA for TCR alpha and beta chains. To control for contamination, each cDNA library was double barcoded with a SMART-Mk sample barcode plus Illumina barcodes. Two successive PCR steps introduced TruSeq adapter sequences along with Illumina sample barcodes. TCR alpha and beta cDNA libraries were sequenced on the Illumina HiSeq platform with custom primers. In the paper's pipeline: MiGEC processed the raw reads to extract unique molecular identifiers, while MiXCR was used to determine the CDR3 positions. Recombination models were inferred per individual with the repgenHMM and IGoR tools using an EM algorithm. Shared clonotypes were analyzed with the tcR package in R, and sharing was normalized by the product of cloneset sizes. To study raw recombination without the effects of thymic and clonal selection, out-of-frame nonproductive sequences were analyzed. TCRdb reworked the public reads: Q25 trimming with fastp, MiXCR clone assembly, productive beta chains retained. Each entry is one CDR3 protein sequence, shown with its most common DNA and genes. TCRdb, not the authors, supplied the V and J calls. For this sample there are under 900,000 distinct CDR3 sequences; around an eighth appear just once. Roughly 1.6% of the sample comes from the top ten.

This sample is drawn from a study of identical twins (dated by TCRdb to 2015 to 2016). Concerning the study at large: To test whether fetal clonotypes persist, this study deep-sequenced TCR alpha and beta repertoires from monozygotic twins, from unrelated adults of various ages, and from cord blood. Replicate twin experiments were performed at different times using different library preparation protocols to rule out contamination. The paper's findings and limits, for the study overall: Recombination models systematically underestimated out-of-frame TCR alpha sharing in monozygotic twins but agreed with sharing between unrelated individuals. A weaker excess of twin sharing was found in beta out-of-frame sequences because the signal-to-noise ratio was lowered by fewer shared sequences. Because the same donors could not be followed over many years, conclusions were based on cross-sectional statistical analysis. Compared with coincidental sharing between unrelated individuals, an excess of low generation-probability sequences was observed among out-of-frame TCR alpha sequences shared between twins. Invariant T cells such as MAIT and iNKT could partly confound zero-insertion analyses, though diverse VJ usage argued against this for most clonotypes. Fewer insertions were carried by abundant cord blood beta clonotypes; a weaker similar trend was observed in young adult naive repertoires, while no such trend was observed in memory repertoires.

These sequences were also reported in another study, on yellow fever vaccine responses in identical twins. As noted in the second study: According to the authors, in identical twins the way T cells responded to vaccination appeared partly convergent and partly personalized. The study precisely tracked vaccine-responding T cell clones in identical twins.

The receptor's source is a woman under 30 in good health. Sequenced material: PBMCs. In this chain, TRBV4-1 is recombined with TRBJ1-2, with no D gene named confidently. The CDR3 reads CASSQETVNYGYTF. At the DNA level, the sequence is TGCGCCAGCAGCCAAGAGACGGTAAACTATGGCTACACCTTC.